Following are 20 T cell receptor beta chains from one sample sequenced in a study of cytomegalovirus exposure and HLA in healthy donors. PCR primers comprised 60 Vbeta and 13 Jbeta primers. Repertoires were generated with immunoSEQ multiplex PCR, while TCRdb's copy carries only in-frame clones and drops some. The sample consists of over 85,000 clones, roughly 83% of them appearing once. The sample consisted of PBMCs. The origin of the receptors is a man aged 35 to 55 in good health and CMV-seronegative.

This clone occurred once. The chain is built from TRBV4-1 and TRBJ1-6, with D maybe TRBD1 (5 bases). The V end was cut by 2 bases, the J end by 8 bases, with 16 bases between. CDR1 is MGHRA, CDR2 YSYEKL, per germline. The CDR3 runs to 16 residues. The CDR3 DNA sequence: TGCGCCAGCAGCCAAACACCGCAGGGCAGGGATTCACCCCTCCACTTT. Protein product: CASSQTPQGRDSPLHF.

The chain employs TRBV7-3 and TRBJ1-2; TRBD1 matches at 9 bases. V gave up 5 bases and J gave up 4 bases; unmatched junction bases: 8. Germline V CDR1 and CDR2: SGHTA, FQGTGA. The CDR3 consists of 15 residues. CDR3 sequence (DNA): TGTGCCAGCAGCGTCTCCGGGACAGGGCTCTATGGCTACACCTTC. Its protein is CASSVSGTGLYGYTF.

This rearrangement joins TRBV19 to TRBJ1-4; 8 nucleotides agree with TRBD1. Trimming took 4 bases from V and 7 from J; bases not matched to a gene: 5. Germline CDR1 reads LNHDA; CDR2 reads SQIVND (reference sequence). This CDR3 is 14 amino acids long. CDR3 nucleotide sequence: TGTGCCAGTAGTACCCAGGGGGCTGGTGAAAAACTGTTTTTT. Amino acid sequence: CASSTQGAGEKLFF.

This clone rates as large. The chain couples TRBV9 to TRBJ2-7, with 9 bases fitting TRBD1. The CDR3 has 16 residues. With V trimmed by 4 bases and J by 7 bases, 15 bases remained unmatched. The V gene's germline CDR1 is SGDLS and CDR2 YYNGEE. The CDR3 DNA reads TGTGCCAGCAGCAAAGGGGTCGGGACAGGGACCTTAGAGCAGTACTTC. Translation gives CASSKGVGTGTLEQYF.

The CDR3 loop reads CASSQEWEGETQYF. CDR3 nucleotide sequence: TGCGCCAGCAGCCAAGAATGGGAGGGCGAGACCCAGTACTTC. The genes are TRBV4-1 and TRBJ2-5, with 7 bases identical to TRBD2. V shed 0 bases, J shed 5 bases, and the junction held 3 bases outside the gene matches. The germline V gene has CDR1 MGHRA and CDR2 YSYEKL. CDR3 length equals 14 residues.

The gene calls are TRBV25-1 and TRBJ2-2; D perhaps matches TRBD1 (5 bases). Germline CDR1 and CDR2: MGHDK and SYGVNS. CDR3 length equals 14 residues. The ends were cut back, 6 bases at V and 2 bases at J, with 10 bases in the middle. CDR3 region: CASSPQANTGELFF. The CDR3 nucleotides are TGTGCCAGCAGCCCACAGGCCAACACCGGGGAGCTGTTTTTT.

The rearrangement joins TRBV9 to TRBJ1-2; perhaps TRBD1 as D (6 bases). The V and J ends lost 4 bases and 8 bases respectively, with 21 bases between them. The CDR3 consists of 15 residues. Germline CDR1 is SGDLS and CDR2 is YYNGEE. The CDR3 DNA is TGTGCCAGCAGCCCGCAAAGGGGGGGGGTAAAAGGCTACACCTTC. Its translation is CASSPQRGGVKGYTF.

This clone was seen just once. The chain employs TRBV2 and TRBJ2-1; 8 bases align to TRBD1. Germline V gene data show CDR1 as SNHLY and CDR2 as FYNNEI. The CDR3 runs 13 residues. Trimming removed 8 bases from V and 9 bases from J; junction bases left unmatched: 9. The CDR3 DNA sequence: TGTGCCAGCGGCACAGGGGGTATAGCTGAGCAGTTCTTC. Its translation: CASGTGGIAEQFF.

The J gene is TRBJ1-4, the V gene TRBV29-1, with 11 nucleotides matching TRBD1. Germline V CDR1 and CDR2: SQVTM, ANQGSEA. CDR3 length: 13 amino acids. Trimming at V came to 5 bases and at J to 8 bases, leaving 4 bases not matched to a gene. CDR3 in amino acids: CSVWTGGPEKLFF. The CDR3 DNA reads TGCAGCGTTTGGACAGGGGGCCCCGAAAAACTGTTTTTT. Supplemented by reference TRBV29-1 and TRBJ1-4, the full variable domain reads SAVISQKPSRDICQRGTSLTIQCQVDSQVTMMFWYRQQPGQSLTLIATANQGSEATYESGFVIDKFPISRPNLTFSTLTVSNMSPEDSSIYLCSVWTGGPEKLFFGSGTQLSVL.

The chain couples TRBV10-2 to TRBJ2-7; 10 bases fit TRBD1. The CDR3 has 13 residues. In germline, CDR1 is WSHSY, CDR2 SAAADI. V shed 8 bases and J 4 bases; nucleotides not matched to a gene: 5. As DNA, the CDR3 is TGCGCCAGCGGAAGGGACAGGGGTTACGAGCAGTACTTC. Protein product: CASGRDRGYEQYF.

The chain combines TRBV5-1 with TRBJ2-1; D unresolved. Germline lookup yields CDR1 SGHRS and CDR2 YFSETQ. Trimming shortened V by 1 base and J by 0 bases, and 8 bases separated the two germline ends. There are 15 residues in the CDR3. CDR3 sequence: CASSLPMSSYNEQFF. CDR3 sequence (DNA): TGCGCCAGCAGCTTGCCTATGAGCTCCTACAATGAGCAGTTCTTC.

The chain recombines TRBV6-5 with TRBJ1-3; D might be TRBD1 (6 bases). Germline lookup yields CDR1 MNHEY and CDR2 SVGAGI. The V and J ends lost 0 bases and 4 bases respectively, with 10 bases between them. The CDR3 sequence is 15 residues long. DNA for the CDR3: TGTGCCAGCAGTTACTCGGGGGCAGCCGGAAACACCATATATTTT. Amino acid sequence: CASSYSGAAGNTIYF.

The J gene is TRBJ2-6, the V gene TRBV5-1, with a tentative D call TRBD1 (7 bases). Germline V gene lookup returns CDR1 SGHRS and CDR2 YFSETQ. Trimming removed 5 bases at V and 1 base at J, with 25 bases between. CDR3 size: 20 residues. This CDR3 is CASSLWIGRGRGSGANVLTF. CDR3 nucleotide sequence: TGCGCCAGCAGTTTGTGGATCGGTAGGGGGCGGGGATCTGGGGCCAACGTCCTGACTTTC.

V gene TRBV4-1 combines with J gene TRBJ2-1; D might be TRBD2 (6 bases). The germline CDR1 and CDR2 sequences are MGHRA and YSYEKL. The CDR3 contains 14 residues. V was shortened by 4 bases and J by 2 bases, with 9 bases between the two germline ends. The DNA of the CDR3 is TGCGCCAGCAGCCTCCCGGGGGCCTACAATGAGCAGTTCTTC. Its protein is CASSLPGAYNEQFF.

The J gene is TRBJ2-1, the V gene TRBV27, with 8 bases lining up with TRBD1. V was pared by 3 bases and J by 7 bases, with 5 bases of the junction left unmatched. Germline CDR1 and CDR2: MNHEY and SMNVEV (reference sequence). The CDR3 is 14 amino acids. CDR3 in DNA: TGTGCCAGCAGTTTTGGACAGGGAAATAATGAGCAGTTCTTC. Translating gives CASSFGQGNNEQFF.

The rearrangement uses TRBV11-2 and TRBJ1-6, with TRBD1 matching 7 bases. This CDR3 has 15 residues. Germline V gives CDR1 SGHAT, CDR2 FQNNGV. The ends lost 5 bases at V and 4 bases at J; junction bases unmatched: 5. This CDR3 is CASSIATGYNSPLHF. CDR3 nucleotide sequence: TGTGCCAGCAGCATAGCGACAGGGTATAATTCACCCCTCCACTTT.

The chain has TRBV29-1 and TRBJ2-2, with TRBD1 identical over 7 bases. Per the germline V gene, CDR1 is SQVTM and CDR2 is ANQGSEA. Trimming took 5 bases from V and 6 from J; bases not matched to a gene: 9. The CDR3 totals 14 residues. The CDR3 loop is CSVLKTGWAGELFF. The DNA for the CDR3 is TGCAGCGTTCTGAAGACAGGGTGGGCCGGGGAGCTGTTTTTT.

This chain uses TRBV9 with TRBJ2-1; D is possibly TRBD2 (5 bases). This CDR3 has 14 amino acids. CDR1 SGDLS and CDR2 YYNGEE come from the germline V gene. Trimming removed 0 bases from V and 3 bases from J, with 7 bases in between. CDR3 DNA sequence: TGTGCCAGCAGCGTAGCTGACTACTACAATGAGCAGTTCTTC. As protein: CASSVADYYNEQFF.

CDR3 amino acids: CASGLTIGYTF. The DNA for the CDR3 is TGTGCTAGTGGTTTGACAATCGGGTACACCTTC. V usage is TRBV12-5 and J usage is TRBJ1-2; D is uncertain. Per the germline V gene, CDR1 is LGHNT and CDR2 is FRNRAP. The CDR3 totals 11 residues. V was shortened by 2 bases and J by 11 bases, with 9 bases between the two germline ends.

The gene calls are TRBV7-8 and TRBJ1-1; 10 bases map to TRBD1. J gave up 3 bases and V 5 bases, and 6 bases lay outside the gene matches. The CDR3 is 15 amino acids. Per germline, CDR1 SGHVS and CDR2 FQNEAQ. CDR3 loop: CASSPRDRGDTEAFF. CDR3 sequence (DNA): TGTGCCAGCAGCCCCCGGGACAGGGGAGACACTGAAGCTTTCTTT.